These 30 T cell receptor beta chains were sequenced from one sample in a study of T cell responses to AZD1222 COVID-19 vaccine. The assay was immunoSEQ multiplex PCR, and TCRdb's table has in-frame clones only and misses some. The profile shows 250,000 or so clones, 85% to 95% of them singletons. Sample: peripheral blood, taken on day 0 of AZD1222 vaccination. The source is an adult in good health.

This chain connects TRBV6-2 or TRBV6-3 to TRBJ2-7; the D is unclear. V lost 0 bases, J lost 2 bases, and 11 bases lay in between. The CDR3 contains 15 residues. From germline, CDR1 is MNHEY and CDR2 SVGEGT. CDR3 protein: CASSYSPSGPYEQYF. The CDR3 DNA follows: TGTGCCAGCAGTTACTCGCCGTCAGGACCCTACGAGCAGTACTTC.

This sequence joins TRBV3-1 (or the pseudogene TRBV3-2) and TRBJ1-1; D unclear. Germline loops: CDR1 LGHDT, CDR2 YNNKEL (reference sequence). With 1 base removed from V and 8 bases from J, the gap between germline ends came to 8 bases. The CDR3 extends over 12 amino acids. The CDR3 here is CASSQGRTEAFF. CDR3 in DNA: TGTGCCAGCAGCCAAGGACGGACCGAAGCTTTCTTT.

V and J are TRBV9 and TRBJ1-4; the D is unclear. The CDR3 covers 15 residues. Trimming shortened V by 5 bases and J by 3 bases, and 14 bases separated the two germline ends. Germline loops: CDR1 SGDLS, CDR2 YYNGEE. In nucleotides, the CDR3 is TGTGCCAGCAGTGAGCTGGGGTTGGCTAATGAAAAACTGTTTTTT. Residues: CASSELGLANEKLFF.

This clone was counted ten times or more. The J gene is TRBJ1-5, the V gene TRBV9, with D possibly TRBD1 on 5 matching bases. Germline CDR1 and CDR2: SGDLS and YYNGEE. Trimming took off 0 bases at V and 4 bases at J, with 11 bases between the two ends. This CDR3 region has 15 residues. CDR3 coding DNA: TGTGCCAGCAGCGTAGACGGGGGAGGAAATCAGCCCCAGCATTTT. This translates into CASSVDGGGNQPQHF.

The chain couples TRBV5-4 to TRBJ1-3; D unresolved. This CDR3 is built from 13 residues. Germline V gene data show CDR1 as SGHNT and CDR2 as YYREEE (reference sequence). Between the trimmed V and J ends, which lost 2 bases and 2 bases, there was a span of 5 bases. The CDR3 DNA sequence: TGTGCCAGCAGCTTTCGGACTGGAAACACCATATATTTT. Protein sequence: CASSFRTGNTIYF. Based on the CDR3 plus reference TRBV5-4 and TRBJ1-3, the full variable domain is ETGVTQSPTHLIKTRGQQVTLRCSSQSGHNTVSWYQQALGQGPQFIFQYYREEENGRGNFPPRFSGLQFPNYSSELNVNALELDDSALYLCASSFRTGNTIYFGEGSWLTVV.

V gene TRBV2 combines with J gene TRBJ2-7, with D tentatively TRBD1 (6 bases). V lost 0 bases and J 3 bases, leaving 12 bases between the germline ends. The CDR3 consists of 15 residues. Germline loops: CDR1 SNHLY, CDR2 FYNNEI. Written as DNA, the CDR3 is TGTGCCAGCAGTGAAGCCGGACAGTGGGGCTACGAGCAGTACTTC. This gives the protein CASSEAGQWGYEQYF. The entire variable domain, with the rest obtained from reference TRBV2 and TRBJ2-7, is as follows: EPEVTQTPSHQVTQMGQEVILRCVPISNHLYFYWYRQILGQKVEFLVSFYNNEISEKSEIFDDQFSVERPDGSNFTLKIRSTKLEDSAMYFCASSEAGQWGYEQYFGPGTRLTVT.

The chain links TRBV7-9 to TRBJ1-2, with a tentative D call TRBD1 (5 bases). V lost 1 base and J lost 2, with 14 bases in between. From germline, CDR1 is SEHNR and CDR2 FQNEAQ (reference sequence). This CDR3 region has 16 residues. CDR3 region: CASSLVGAGGNYGYTF. DNA of the CDR3: TGTGCCAGCAGCTTAGTAGGGGCCGGAGGAAACTATGGCTACACCTTC.

V is TRBV20-1 and J is TRBJ1-6; D unclear. Trimming took 3 bases from V and 4 from J, leaving 13 bases between them. The CDR3 is 15 residues long. From germline, CDR1 is DFQATT and CDR2 SNEGSKA (reference sequence). DNA for the CDR3: TGCAGTGCTAGTCTTTCCCGGGGTTATAATTCACCCCTCCACTTT. This encodes CSASLSRGYNSPLHF.

This chain links TRBV27 with TRBJ1-5; 9 bases fit TRBD1. After removal of 6 bases from V and 5 bases from J, the junction contained 8 bases not matched to a gene. The CDR3 covers 15 residues. CDR1 and CDR2 from the germline V gene are MNHEY and SMNVEV (reference sequence). The chain's CDR3 is CASSYGTGRDQPQHF. For the CDR3, the DNA is TGTGCCAGCAGCTACGGGACAGGGCGGGATCAGCCCCAGCATTTT.

V usage is TRBV7-9 and J usage is TRBJ2-2, with TRBD2 matching 12 bases. The CDR3 loop spans 16 amino acids. The junction had 6 bases not matched to a gene; V was cut back by 5 bases and J by 5 bases. Germline lookup yields CDR1 SEHNR and CDR2 FQNEAQ (reference sequence). CDR3 in DNA: TGTGCCAGCAGCCCTAGCGGGGGGGCACAAACCGGGGAGCTGTTTTTT. This sequence encodes CASSPSGGAQTGELFF.

The chain is built from TRBV10-3 and TRBJ2-1; 7 bases agree with TRBD2. Germline V gene sequence: CDR1 ENHRY, CDR2 SYGVKD. The CDR3 loop spans 17 amino acids. After removal of 0 bases from V and 7 bases from J, the junction contained 12 bases not matched to a gene. The CDR3 coding sequence is TGTGCCATCAGTGAGTCGATTTTCAGCGGGACCCGGAATGAGCAGTTCTTC. It is translated as CAISESIFSGTRNEQFF.

The chain uses TRBV5-1 and TRBJ2-5; TRBD1 aligns across 9 bases. The CDR3 covers 16 residues. V lost 0 bases, J lost 4 bases, and 7 bases stayed unmatched. CDR1 is SGHRS and CDR2 is YFSETQ in the germline V gene. CDR3: CASSLALTGGGETQYF. DNA for the CDR3: TGCGCCAGCAGCTTGGCCCTAACAGGGGGCGGAGAGACCCAGTACTTC.

The V and J genes are TRBV4-1 and TRBJ2-7; TRBD2 aligns across 9 bases. V dropped 1 base and J dropped 5; count of bases not matched to a gene: 6. CDR1 is MGHRA and CDR2 is YSYEKL in the germline V gene. This CDR3 has 15 residues. CDR3 sequence reads: CASSQGWLAGNEQYF. DNA of the CDR3: TGCGCCAGCAGCCAAGGATGGCTAGCGGGGAACGAGCAGTACTTC.

V usage is TRBV15 and J usage is TRBJ2-7; no reliable D call. In germline, CDR1 is LNHNV, CDR2 YYDKDF (reference sequence). The CDR3 totals 14 residues. V shed 0 bases and J shed 3 bases, with 9 bases lying between them. The CDR3 DNA sequence: TGTGCCACCAGCAGAGATCACGGGTACTACGAGCAGTACTTC. Its translation is CATSRDHGYYEQYF.

The CDR3 DNA follows: TGTGCCAGCATCCTCGGTGGTCGGCACACTGAAGCTTTCTTT. It encodes CASILGGRHTEAFF. The chain uses TRBV7-9 and TRBJ1-1; D gene unclear. Trimming removed 7 bases from V and 3 bases from J, with 15 bases in between. The CDR3 loop spans 14 amino acids. Per the germline V gene, CDR1 is SEHNR and CDR2 is FQNEAQ (reference sequence). The whole variable domain, remainder taken from reference TRBV7-9 and TRBJ1-1, is DTGVSQNPRHKITKRGQNVTFRCDPISEHNRLYWYRQTLGQGPEFLTYFQNEAQLEKSRLLSDRFSAERPKGSFSTLEIQRTEQGDSAMYLCASILGGRHTEAFFGQGTRLTVV.

Of note for this clone: The same CDR3 also results from other DNA sequences found in this sample. The V and J genes are TRBV5-1 and TRBJ2-3, with D unclear. This CDR3 has 13 residues. V dropped 0 bases and J dropped 6 bases, with 8 bases sitting between them. CDR1 and CDR2 (germline): SGHRS, YFSETQ. Here the CDR3 DNA reads TGCGCCAGCAGCTTGGAGGGAACGGATACGCAGTATTTT. This encodes CASSLEGTDTQYF.

The chain is built from TRBV5-1 and TRBJ1-5, with D unclear. Germline V lookup: CDR1 SGHRS, CDR2 YFSETQ. The CDR3 spans 13 residues. Deletions cut 0 bases from V and 5 bases from J, with 6 bases between. In DNA, the CDR3 is TGCGCCAGCAGCTTGGAACCAGATCAGCCCCAGCATTTT. Residues: CASSLEPDQPQHF.

The CDR3 DNA reads TGTGCCACCAGTGATTTGGACAGGGGGTCCTACAATGAGCAGTTCTTC. This translates into CATSDLDRGSYNEQFF. The chain has TRBV24-1 and TRBJ2-1; 9 nucleotides agree with TRBD1. Germline trimming cut 0 bases from V and 1 base from J; bases unmatched to any gene: 0. The CDR3 covers 16 residues. The germline V gene encodes CDR1 KGHDR and CDR2 SFDVKD.

The chain couples TRBV6-5 to TRBJ1-1; possible D gene TRBD1, 5 bases. V was cut by 5 bases and J by 10 bases, with 17 bases left in between. This CDR3 is built from 13 residues. Germline CDR1 reads MNHEY; CDR2 reads SVGAGI. In DNA form, the CDR3 reads TGTGCCAGCAGTAACGACAGTCCCTGGGGAGCTTTCTTT. It encodes CASSNDSPWGAFF.

The V call is TRBV27, the J call TRBJ2-2; a possible D gene is TRBD1 (6 bases). V lost 10 bases and J 5 bases, leaving 14 bases between the germline ends. CDR1 MNHEY and CDR2 SMNVEV come from the germline V gene (reference sequence). The CDR3 is 13 amino acids. The CDR3 DNA sequence: TGTGCCACCAGCTGGGGGCGAACCGGGGAGCTGTTTTTT. Its translation: CATSWGRTGELFF.

V gene TRBV2 combines with J gene TRBJ2-7; 8 bases agree with TRBD1. This CDR3 is built from 15 residues. Germline V gene lookup returns CDR1 SNHLY and CDR2 FYNNEI. V shed 1 base and J 3 bases; nucleotides not matched to a gene: 5. CDR3 bases: TGTGCCAGCAGTGAAGGGACAGGGAAGGGCTACGAGCAGTACTTC. As protein: CASSEGTGKGYEQYF.

V and J are TRBV29-1 and TRBJ1-1; D remains ambiguous. CDR3 length: 12 amino acids. The ends were cut back, 6 bases at V and 5 bases at J, with 13 bases in the middle. The V gene's germline CDR1 is SQVTM and CDR2 ANQGSEA. The CDR3, as DNA: TGCAGCGTCCGACGGGGTGGGACTGAAGCTTTCTTT. Translation: CSVRRGGTEAFF.

The CDR3: CASSPANYGYTF. Here the CDR3 DNA reads TGTGCCAGCAGCCCAGCGAACTATGGCTACACCTTC. The chain has TRBV7-9 and TRBJ1-2; D not certain. The CDR3 consists of 12 residues. V was pared by 5 bases and J by 2 bases, with 6 bases between. Germline-derived CDR1 and CDR2 are SEHNR and FQNEAQ (reference sequence).

The chain links TRBV4-2 to TRBJ1-6, with 8 bases lining up with TRBD1. Trimming took 1 base from V and 2 from J; bases not matched to a gene: 13. The CDR3 length is 20 residues. Germline CDR1 is LGHNA and CDR2 is YNFKEQ. The CDR3 coding sequence is TGTGCCAGCAGCCAAGGAGGCGACAGGGGAACAGACACCTATAATTCACCCCTCCACTTT. The encoded protein is CASSQGGDRGTDTYNSPLHF.

V usage is TRBV7-9 and J usage is TRBJ2-2; the match to TRBD1 covers 11 bases. CDR1 is SEHNR and CDR2 is FQNEAQ in the germline V gene (reference sequence). Trimming cost V 5 bases and J 5 bases; bases outside gene matches: 4. The CDR3 runs 15 residues. The CDR3 spells CASSPGTGGTGELFF. CDR3 in DNA: TGTGCCAGCAGCCCGGGGACAGGGGGAACCGGGGAGCTGTTTTTT.

This chain links TRBV6-2 or TRBV6-3 with TRBJ1-1; D gene uncertain. The CDR3 runs 13 residues. Germline CDR1 and CDR2: MNHEY and SVGEGT. Deletions cut 4 bases from V and 5 bases from J, with 11 bases between. CDR3: CASSSRTRTEAFF. The CDR3 bases are TGTGCCAGCAGTTCAAGGACTCGAACTGAAGCTTTCTTT.

The CDR3 DNA follows: TGTGCCAGCAGCTTAGATCGGGTTCGTTTTAGCGGGTCCAAAAACATTCAGTACTTC. Amino acids: CASSLDRVRFSGSKNIQYF. The chain carries TRBV11-3 and TRBJ2-4; 7 bases fit TRBD2. V trimming: 0 bases; J trimming: 2 bases; junction bases outside the gene matches: 13. The germline CDR1 and CDR2 sequences are SGHNT and YENEEA. This CDR3 is built from 19 residues.

The chain joins TRBV28 to TRBJ1-5; D is perhaps TRBD1 (5 bases). The CDR3 has 13 amino acids. V dropped 6 bases and J dropped 7 bases, with 13 bases sitting between them. The germline V gene has CDR1 MDHEN and CDR2 SYDVKM. In DNA form, the CDR3 reads TGTGCCAGCAGGGGGTGGGGGGAACAGCCCCAGCATTTT. As protein: CASRGWGEQPQHF.

The chain employs TRBV14 and TRBJ1-2; no clear D. With 1 base removed from V and 1 base from J, the gap between germline ends came to 7 bases. Germline-derived CDR1 and CDR2 are SGHDN and FVKESK. The CDR3 contains 14 residues. Here the CDR3 reads CASSQVRNNYGYTF. The CDR3 DNA reads TGTGCCAGCAGCCAAGTACGGAATAACTATGGCTACACCTTC.

V is TRBV24-1 and J is TRBJ2-3; no reliable D call. Trimming cost V 6 bases and J 2 bases, with 14 bases left between them. CDR3 length: 15 amino acids. Germline V gives CDR1 KGHDR, CDR2 SFDVKD. The CDR3 DNA sequence: TGTGCCACCAGTAACTCCGGCGGTTCCACAGATACGCAGTATTTT. Translation gives CATSNSGGSTDTQYF.